Listed below are T cell receptor beta chains from one sample, sequenced in a study of shared clonotypes between healthy human individuals. The protocol was immunoSEQ multiplex PCR, while the TCRdb copy is restricted to in-frame clones and leaves out a portion. The sample has some 2,500,000 clones; 80% to 95% are singletons. Sequencing was carried out using naive CD4+ T cells from PBMCs. Every receptor here comes from a man aged 18 to 29 in good health. Some clones in this sample may be carry-over from other donors' samples. Both conserved end residues are trimmed from each CDR3. D genes are given only for firm matches.

V gene	D gene	CDR3 length	J gene	CDR3 protein
TRBV5-1	TRBD2	14	TRBJ2-2	ASILVPGGNTGELF
TRBV9	.	13	TRBJ1-5	ASSVGVPSNQPQH
TRBV28	TRBD2	11	TRBJ2-5	AGGIAGTETQY
TRBV9	TRBD1	11	TRBJ2-5	ASSTGAQETQY
TRBV9	.	13	TRBJ2-5	ASSVDGQGQETQY
TRBV2	TRBD2	13	TRBJ2-3	ASSGLAGRADTQY
TRBV18	.	13	TRBJ1-2	ASSPNRDGYNGYT
TRBV11-3	.	11	TRBJ2-5	ASSLGRQETQY
TRBV6-6	.	12	TRBJ2-3	ASRWTVGADTQY
TRBV6-1	.	12	TRBJ1-1	ASSVRDTRTEAF
TRBV5-4	.	11	TRBJ1-1	ASSLDSVSEAF
TRBV4-3	.	14	TRBJ1-5	ASSQEYGRPSQPQH
TRBV18	TRBD1	13	TRBJ2-3	ASSRGQLGTDTQY
TRBV6-5	.	13	TRBJ1-5	ASSRDPGASQPQH
TRBV5-1	TRBD1	14	TRBJ1-3	ASSFGDRGSGNTIY
TRBV18	TRBD1	14	TRBJ2-2	ASSPGQATNTGELF
TRBV28	.	13	TRBJ1-3	ASSSGGGSGNTIY
TRBV25-1	.	12	TRBJ1-2	ASSDPRDPYGYT
TRBV28	.	14	TRBJ1-1	ASSFSQPMYATEAF
TRBV27	.	13	TRBJ2-7	ASSLGGAYSYEQY
TRBV10-1	.	10	TRBJ2-5	APTRGEETQY
TRBV9	TRBD1	12	TRBJ2-7	ASSDRTGDHEQY
TRBV7-6	.	11	TRBJ1-1	ASSLDRRGGAF
TRBV2	TRBD2	13	TRBJ2-7	ASSVGGASAYEQY
TRBV2	TRBD1	11	TRBJ1-2	ARHRDSPYGYT
TRBV9	.	13	TRBJ2-7	ASSPAGTFSYEQY
TRBV28	.	9	TRBJ1-2	ASSPGRGYT
TRBV5-1	.	13	TRBJ1-1	ASSLGVGEATEAF
TRBV21-1	.	12	TRBJ1-3	ASSKGHTGNTIY
TRBV5-4	.	15	TRBJ2-2	ASSLVRGGANTGELF
TRBV30	TRBD2	16	TRBJ2-3	AWSVPGLAGGRTDTQY
TRBV5-1	TRBD2	11	TRBJ2-7	ASSLLAGREQY
TRBV7-3	.	12	TRBJ2-2	ASSLIARTGELF
TRBV5-8	.	12	TRBJ2-3	ASSTGIAQDTQY
TRBV2	TRBD2	19	TRBJ2-1	ASREPNGRAGVMSSYNEQF
TRBV7-2	.	11	TRBJ1-5	ASSPRGNQPQH
TRBV2	.	11	TRBJ1-2	ASRPVRNYGYT
TRBV29-1	.	11	TRBJ2-2	SVLWDNSGELF
TRBV9	.	14	TRBJ2-5	ASSGGGTPIQETQY
TRBV6-1	TRBD2	14	TRBJ2-5	ASSEGAWREGETQY
TRBV5-1	.	15	TRBJ2-7	ASSSPPGGGGSYEQY
TRBV6-6	.	13	TRBJ1-2	ASSYSGSANYGYT
TRBV10-3	.	9	TRBJ2-3	AIRGGDTQY
TRBV6-5	TRBD2	13	TRBJ2-5	ASSYPSSGQETQY
TRBV19	.	11	TRBJ1-2	ASSTGPNYGYT
TRBV5-6	.	13	TRBJ1-3	ASSLEPSSGNTIY
TRBV15	TRBD2	15	TRBJ2-2	ATSRDVAGTNTGELF
TRBV2	.	13	TRBJ2-3	ASSEAGGSVDTQY
TRBV12-2	.	13	TRBJ2-7	ASRSPRTGTYEQY
TRBV28	TRBD1	13	TRBJ2-7	ASWGDRLGGREQY